The TCR beta chain under discussion was sequenced for a study of OX40 agonist ivuxolimab in advanced cancers. Study background: Patients undergoing dose escalation presented with hepatocellular carcinoma, melanoma, renal cell or head and neck cancer.

Remarks on this clone: Its antigen is undetermined.

General observations from the study: Low normalized T-cell clonal expansion also characterized some of the nonresponders. Both CD4+ and CD8+ T cell populations in blood had undergone clonal expansion by week 6 at 0.1 to 3.0 mg/kg. More expanded clones were seen, on average, in CD8+ T cells than in CD4+.

Germline lookup yields CDR1 SNHLY and CDR2 FYNNEI. Trimming cost V 4 bases and J 2 bases, with 11 bases left between them. There are 14 residues in the CDR3. The assay was immunoSEQ multiplex PCR, and TCRdb's table has in-frame clones only and misses some. The table shows 65,000 to 85,000 clones, with about 81% occurring only once. V gene TRBV2 combines with J gene TRBJ1-1; D call uncertain. Sequencing used CD4+ or CD8+ T cells sorted from blood, obtained in a trial of the OX40 agonist ivuxolimab. The sequence came from an adult with an advanced solid tumor such as melanoma, head and neck, liver or kidney cancer. The CDR3 DNA follows: TGTGCCAGCAGTGTTATGGGTAGTAACACTGAAGCTTTCTTT. Protein sequence: CASSVMGSNTEAFF.